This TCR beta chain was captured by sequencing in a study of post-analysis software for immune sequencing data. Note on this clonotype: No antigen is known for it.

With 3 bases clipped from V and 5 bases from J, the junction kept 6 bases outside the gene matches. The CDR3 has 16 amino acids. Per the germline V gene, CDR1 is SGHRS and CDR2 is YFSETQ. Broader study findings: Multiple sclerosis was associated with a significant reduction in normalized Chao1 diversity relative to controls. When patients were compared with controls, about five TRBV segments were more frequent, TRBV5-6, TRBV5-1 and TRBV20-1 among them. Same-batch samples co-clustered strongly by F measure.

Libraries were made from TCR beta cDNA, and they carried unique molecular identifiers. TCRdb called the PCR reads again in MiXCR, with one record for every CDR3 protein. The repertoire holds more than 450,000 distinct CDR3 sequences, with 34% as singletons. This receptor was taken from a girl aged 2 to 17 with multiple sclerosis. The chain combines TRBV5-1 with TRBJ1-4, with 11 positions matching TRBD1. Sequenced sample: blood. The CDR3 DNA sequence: TGCGCCAGCAGCTCCGGACAGGGGGCTGCGAATGAAAAACTGTTTTTT. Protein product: CASSSGQGAANEKLFF.